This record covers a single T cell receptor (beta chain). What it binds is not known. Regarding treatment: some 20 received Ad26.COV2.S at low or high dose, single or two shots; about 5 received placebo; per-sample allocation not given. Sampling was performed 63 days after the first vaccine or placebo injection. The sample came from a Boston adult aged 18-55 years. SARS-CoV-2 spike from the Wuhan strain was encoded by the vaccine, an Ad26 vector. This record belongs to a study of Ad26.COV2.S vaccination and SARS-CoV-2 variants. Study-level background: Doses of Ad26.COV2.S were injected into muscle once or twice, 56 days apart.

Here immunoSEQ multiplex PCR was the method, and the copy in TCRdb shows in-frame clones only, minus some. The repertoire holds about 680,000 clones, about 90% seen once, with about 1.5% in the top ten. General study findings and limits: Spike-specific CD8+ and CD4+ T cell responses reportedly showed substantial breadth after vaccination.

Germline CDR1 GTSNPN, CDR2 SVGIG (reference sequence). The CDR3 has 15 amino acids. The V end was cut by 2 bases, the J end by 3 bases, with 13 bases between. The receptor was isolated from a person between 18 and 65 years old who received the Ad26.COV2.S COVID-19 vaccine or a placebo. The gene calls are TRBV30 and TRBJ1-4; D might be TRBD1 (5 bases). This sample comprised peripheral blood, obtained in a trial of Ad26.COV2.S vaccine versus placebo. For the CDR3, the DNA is TGTGCCTGGAGTCTATGGGGGGGGGCTAATGAAAAACTGTTTTTT. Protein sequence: CAWSLWGGANEKLFF.